Following are 10 T cell receptor beta chains from one sample sequenced in a study of blood T cell repertoires in COVID-19. Data came from immunoSEQ multiplex PCR; TCRdb stores just in-frame clones and leaves some out. The repertoire holds 150,000 to 200,000 clones, with 83% as singletons. Sample: peripheral blood. These receptors all stem from a woman between 70 and 85 years old with COVID-19, enrolled during active disease.

The V call is TRBV19, the J call TRBJ2-5; 7 bases match TRBD2. Trimming cost V 9 bases and J 1 base; bases outside gene matches: 8. Looked up from germline, CDR1 is LNHDA and CDR2 is SQIVND (reference sequence). The CDR3 runs to 14 residues. The CDR3 sequence is CASHSSGTQETQYF. In DNA form, the CDR3 reads TGTGCCAGCCATTCAAGCGGGACCCAAGAGACCCAGTACTTC. Drawing the rest from reference TRBV19 and TRBJ2-5, the complete variable domain is DGGITQSPKYLFRKEGQNVTLSCEQNLNHDAMYWYRQDPGQGLRLIYYSQIVNDFQKGDIAEGYSVSREKKESFPLTVTSAQKNPTAFYLCASHSSGTQETQYFGPGTRLLVL.

The CDR3 sequence: CASSAQQGGTNYGYTF. The CDR3 DNA follows: TGTGCCAGCAGCGCCCAACAGGGGGGGACTAACTATGGCTACACCTTC. The chain combines TRBV9 with TRBJ1-2, with 8 bases aligning to TRBD1. This CDR3 has 16 residues. The V gene end was trimmed by 3 bases and the J gene end by 0 bases; junction bases not matched to a gene: 7. The germline CDR1 and CDR2 sequences are SGDLS and YYNGEE. Drawing the rest from reference TRBV9 and TRBJ1-2, the complete variable domain is DSGVTQTPKHLITATGQRVTLRCSPRSGDLSVYWYQQSLDQGLQFLIQYYNGEERAKGNILERFSAQQFPDLHSELNLSSLELGDSALYFCASSAQQGGTNYGYTFGSGTRLTVV.

The gene calls are TRBV6-5 and TRBJ2-3, with 8 bases identical to TRBD2. Germline V lookup: CDR1 MNHEY, CDR2 SVGAGI. The CDR3 has 14 residues. The junction had 6 bases not matched to a gene; V was cut back by 6 bases and J by 4 bases. In DNA, the CDR3 is TGTGCCAGCAGCCTCGGAGCGGGAGCAGATACGCAGTATTTT. Its translation is CASSLGAGADTQYF.

This clone was observed a single time. The rearrangement uses TRBV9 and TRBJ2-1; 8 positions agree with TRBD2. The trim removed 0 bases at V and 1 base at J, leaving 6 bases unmatched. Germline CDR1 SGDLS, CDR2 YYNGEE. The CDR3 has 17 amino acids. CDR3 nucleotides: TGTGCCAGCAGCGTAGCCCCACTAGCGGTGTCCTACAATGAGCAGTTCTTC. This sequence encodes CASSVAPLAVSYNEQFF.

J is TRBJ2-5 and V is TRBV15; D is possibly TRBD2 (5 bases). The CDR3 has 15 residues. Between the trimmed V and J ends, which lost 3 bases and 2 bases, there was a span of 13 bases. Germline CDR1 is LNHNV and CDR2 is YYDKDF (reference sequence). The CDR3 reads CATSSARDLQETQYF. CDR3 DNA sequence: TGTGCCACCAGCAGTGCCCGGGATCTACAAGAGACCCAGTACTTC.

The gene calls are TRBV19 and TRBJ2-1, with a possible D match to TRBD2 (6 bases). This CDR3 comprises 15 residues. In germline, CDR1 is LNHDA, CDR2 SQIVND (reference sequence). Trimming cost V 3 bases and J 6 bases, with 15 bases left between them. The CDR3 loop reads CASSIRRGLRNEQFF. The CDR3 nucleotides are TGTGCCAGTAGTATTCGGCGGGGTCTTCGCAATGAGCAGTTCTTC.

The V gene is TRBV5-1, the J gene TRBJ2-1; TRBD1 matches 9 bases. Germline CDR1 and CDR2: SGHRS and YFSETQ. With V trimmed by 2 bases and J by 7 bases, 7 bases remained unmatched. The CDR3 covers 15 residues. As DNA, the CDR3 is TGCGCCAGCAGCTTTGGGACAGGGCTTGGGAATGAGCAGTTCTTC. It codes for CASSFGTGLGNEQFF.

This rearrangement joins TRBV9 to TRBJ2-7, with 10 bases matching TRBD2. V shed 4 bases, J shed 6 bases, and the junction held 10 bases outside the gene matches. The V gene's germline CDR1 is SGDLS and CDR2 YYNGEE. This CDR3 region has 15 residues. This CDR3 is CASSLGLAEGAEQYF. The CDR3 DNA sequence: TGTGCCAGCAGCCTTGGACTAGCGGAGGGGGCCGAGCAGTACTTC.

This clone has only one observation. The chain links TRBV7-2 to TRBJ2-7; D gene uncertain. Germline lookup yields CDR1 SGHTA and CDR2 FQGNSA. CDR3 size: 14 residues. Trimming took off 2 bases at V and 4 bases at J, with 12 bases between the two ends. In DNA, the CDR3 is TGTGCCAGCAGCTTATTCGCAGGTCGATACGAGCAGTACTTC. Protein: CASSLFAGRYEQYF.

J is TRBJ2-7 and V is TRBV3-1 (or the pseudogene TRBV3-2); maybe TRBD1 (5 bases). CDR1 and CDR2 (germline): LGHDT, YNNKEL (reference sequence). Trimming removed 1 base from V and 3 bases from J, with 10 bases in between. The CDR3 loop spans 14 amino acids. Here the CDR3 reads CASSQAGASYEQYF. CDR3 DNA sequence: TGTGCCAGCAGCCAAGCTGGGGCGAGCTACGAGCAGTACTTC.